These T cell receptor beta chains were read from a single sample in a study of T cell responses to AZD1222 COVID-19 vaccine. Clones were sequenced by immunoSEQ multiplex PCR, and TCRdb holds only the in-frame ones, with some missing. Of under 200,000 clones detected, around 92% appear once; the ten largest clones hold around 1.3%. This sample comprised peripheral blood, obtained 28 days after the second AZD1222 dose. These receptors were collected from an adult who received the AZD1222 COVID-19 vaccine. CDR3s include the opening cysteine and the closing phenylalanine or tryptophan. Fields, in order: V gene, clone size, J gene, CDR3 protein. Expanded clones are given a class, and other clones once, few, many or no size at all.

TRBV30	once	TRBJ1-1	CAWRRIEAFF
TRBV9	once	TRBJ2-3	CASSVGSQDTQYF
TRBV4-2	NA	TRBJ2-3	CASSPGHPRTDTQYF
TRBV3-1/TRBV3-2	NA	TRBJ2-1	CASSPGTGMYNEQFF
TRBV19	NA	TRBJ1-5	CASQQGGQPQHF
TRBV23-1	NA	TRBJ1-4	CASSPTRQGAMNEKLFF
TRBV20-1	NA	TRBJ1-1	CSASPGEAFF
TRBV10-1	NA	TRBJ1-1	CASSEAGGGDDEAFF
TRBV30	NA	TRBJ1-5	CAWSVQSLNQPQHF
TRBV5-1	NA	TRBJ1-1	CASSTAGGGNTEAFF
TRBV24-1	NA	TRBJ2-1	CATSDLSSGDNEQFF
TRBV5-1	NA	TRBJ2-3	CASSPGRSGLYTDTQYF
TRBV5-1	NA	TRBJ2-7	CASSLDRLGSYEQYF
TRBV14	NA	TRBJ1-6	CASSQVAGAYNSPLHF
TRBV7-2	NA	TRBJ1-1	CASSLSGRWNTEAFF
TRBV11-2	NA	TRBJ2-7	CASSLGLRVYEQYF
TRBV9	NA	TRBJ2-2	CASSVERGEIGELFF
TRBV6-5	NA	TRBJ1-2	CASSYGRGNYGYTF
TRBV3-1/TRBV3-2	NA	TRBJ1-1	CASRQGRGNTEAFF
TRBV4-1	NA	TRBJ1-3	CASSQGVQGAGNTIYF
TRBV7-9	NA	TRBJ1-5	CASSLAPGSQPQHF
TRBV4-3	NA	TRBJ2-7	CASSQVGSLEQYF
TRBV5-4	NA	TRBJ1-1	CASSSVWGPDTEAFF
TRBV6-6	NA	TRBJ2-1	CASSYAQADNEQFF
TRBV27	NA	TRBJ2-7	CASSPGLAEYYEQYF
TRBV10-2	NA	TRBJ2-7	CASRGDSSYEQYF
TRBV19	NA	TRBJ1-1	CASSIVFGTGDTEAFF
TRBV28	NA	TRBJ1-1	CASSAGRSTEAFF
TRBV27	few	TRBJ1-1	CASSLSVNTEAFF
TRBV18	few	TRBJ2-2	CASSPDTGELFF
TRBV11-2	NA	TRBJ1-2	CASSPRGRGQEGYTF
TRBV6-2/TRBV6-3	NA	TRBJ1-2	CASSLDSIYGYTF
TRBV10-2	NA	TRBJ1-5	CASSVGNQPQHF
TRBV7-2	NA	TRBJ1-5	CASSLPGGYSNQPQHF
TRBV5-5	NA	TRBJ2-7	CASSLTSGSSYEQYF
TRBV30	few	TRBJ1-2	CAWWTGVGGGYTF
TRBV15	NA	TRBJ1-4	CATSRGDWVSEEKLFF
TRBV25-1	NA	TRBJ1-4	CASSEFHRGGATNEKLFF
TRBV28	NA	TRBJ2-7	CASSWGQGANEQYF
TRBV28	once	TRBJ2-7	CASSPRGDEQYF
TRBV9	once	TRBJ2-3	CASSAGTSGSTDTQYF
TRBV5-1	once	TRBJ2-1	CASSLVDEQFF